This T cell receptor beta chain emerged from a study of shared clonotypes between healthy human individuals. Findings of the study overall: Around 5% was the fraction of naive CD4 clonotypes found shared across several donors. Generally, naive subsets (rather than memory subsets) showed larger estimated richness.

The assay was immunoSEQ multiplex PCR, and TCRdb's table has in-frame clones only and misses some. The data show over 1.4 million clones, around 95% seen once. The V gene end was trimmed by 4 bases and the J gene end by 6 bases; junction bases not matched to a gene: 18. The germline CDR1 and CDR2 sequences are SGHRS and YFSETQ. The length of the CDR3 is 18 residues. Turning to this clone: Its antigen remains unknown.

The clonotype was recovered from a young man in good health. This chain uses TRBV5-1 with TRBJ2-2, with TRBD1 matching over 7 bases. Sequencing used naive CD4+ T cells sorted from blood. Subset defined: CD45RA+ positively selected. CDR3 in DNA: TGCGCCAGCAGCGCGGCCGGGACAGCTAGTGTCCTGGCCGGGGAGCTGTTTTTT. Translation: CASSAAGTASVLAGELFF.